Included here is one T cell receptor (beta chain) sequence, with context. The method was immunoSEQ multiplex PCR; TCRdb's version includes in-frame clones alone and lacks a portion of them. The table shows over 50,000 clones, with about 90% occurring only once. The CDR3 length is 15 residues. Deletions cut 4 bases from V and 2 bases from J, with 15 bases between. Germline-derived CDR1 and CDR2 are LGHNA and YSLEER. This specimen belongs to a study of T cell changes during pregnancy in multiple sclerosis. This TCR was sampled from a female donor in good health, enrolled as a control in a pregnancy study. This chain links TRBV4-3 with TRBJ2-7, with D possibly being TRBD2 (5 bases). Sample: peripheral blood, taken in the first trimester of pregnancy. CDR3 amino acids: CASSLERGNAYEQYF. The DNA of the CDR3 is TGCGCCAGCAGCCTGGAACGGGGTAACGCCTACGAGCAGTACTTC.